These 8 T cell receptor beta chains came from one sample sequenced in a study of T cells in Graves' hyperthyroidism and ophthalmopathy. Amplified TCR beta CDR3 regions came from RNA transcripts. HTBI primers were the set used in a first-round RT-PCR of the TCR CDR3. Each CDR3 protein gets one entry after TCRdb re-called the multiplex PCR reads with MiXCR. The profile shows under 350,000 distinct CDR3 sequences, about 20% of them singletons. What was sequenced was blood. The receptors originated from a woman in her fifties or sixties with Graves' hyperthyroidism.

This clonotype has just a few counts. The J gene is TRBJ2-1, the V gene TRBV2; the D gene is possibly TRBD1 (5 bases). The V and J ends lost 8 bases and 3 bases respectively, with 8 bases between them. CDR1 and CDR2 from the germline V gene are SNHLY and FYNNEI. This CDR3 is 12 amino acids long. Here the CDR3 reads CASLTVYNEQFF. CDR3 in DNA: TGTGCCAGCCTGACAGTCTACAATGAGCAGTTCTTC. The variable domain in full, with the rest retrieved from reference TRBV2 and TRBJ2-1, is EPEVTQTPSHQVTQMGQEVILRCVPISNHLYFYWYRQILGQKVEFLVSFYNNEISEKSEIFDDQFSVERPDGSNFTLKIRSTKLEDSAMYFCASLTVYNEQFFGPGTRLTVL.

There are many counts of this clonotype. The V call is TRBV28, the J call TRBJ2-2, with 9 bases identical to TRBD2. Germline CDR1 MDHEN, CDR2 SYDVKM. The CDR3 length is 16 residues. V lost 4 bases and J lost 5; bases outside the gene matches: 8. The CDR3 protein is CASSSVAGAGTGELFF. DNA of the CDR3: TGTGCCAGCAGTTCCGTAGCGGGAGCGGGTACCGGGGAGCTGTTTTTT.

There are many counts of this clonotype. This rearrangement joins TRBV5-1 to TRBJ2-1; TRBD2 agrees at 12 bases. CDR1 SGHRS and CDR2 YFSETQ come from the germline V gene. V lost 3 bases to trimming and J lost 3 bases; unmatched junction nucleotides: 10. The CDR3 sequence is 18 residues long. This chain's CDR3 is CASSSLNLAGGRYNEQFF. The CDR3 bases are TGCGCCAGCAGCTCACTGAACCTAGCGGGAGGGCGCTACAATGAGCAGTTCTTC.

This clonotype appeared a few times. The chain uses TRBV7-2 and TRBJ2-6, with no clear D. This CDR3 region has 14 residues. Per germline, CDR1 SGHTA and CDR2 FQGNSA. V shed 7 bases and J shed 0 bases, with 7 bases lying between them. CDR3 loop: CASTSPSGANVLTF. The CDR3 bases are TGTGCCAGCACATCCCCCTCTGGGGCCAACGTCCTGACTTTC.

This clonotype occurred a few times. The CDR3 protein is CATRKGGDTGELFF. Here the CDR3 DNA reads TGTGCCACCCGCAAAGGGGGTGACACCGGGGAGCTGTTTTTT. V usage is TRBV28 and J usage is TRBJ2-2; D might be TRBD1 (6 bases). The ends were cut back, 10 bases at V and 3 bases at J, with 15 bases in the middle. CDR3 size: 14 residues. Germline CDR1 is MDHEN and CDR2 is SYDVKM.

The chain employs TRBV5-1 and TRBJ2-3; 10 nucleotides match TRBD1. Germline values: CDR1 SGHRS, CDR2 YFSETQ. CDR3 length equals 17 residues. J lost 1 base, V lost 4 bases, and 9 bases had no gene match. CDR3: CASSRIRDRGRTDTQYF. CDR3 bases: TGCGCCAGCAGCCGCATTCGGGACAGGGGACGCACAGATACGCAGTATTTT.

This clonotype was counted ten times or more. The V and J genes are TRBV11-2 and TRBJ2-5; 13 bases are a match to TRBD2. This CDR3 has 18 residues. Germline trimming cut 5 bases from V and 5 bases from J; bases unmatched to any gene: 14. Per the germline V gene, CDR1 is SGHAT and CDR2 is FQNNGV. In DNA form, the CDR3 reads TGTGCCAGCAGCCCTACCCCCGGACTAGCGGGAGCCCGGGAGACCCAGTACTTC. It yields the protein CASSPTPGLAGARETQYF.

Ten or more counts support this clonotype. V and J are TRBV20-1 and TRBJ2-7; D assignment may be TRBD1 or TRBD2 (6 bases each). The CDR3 runs to 13 residues. V shed 5 bases and J shed 4 bases, with 15 bases lying between them. Germline V CDR1 and CDR2: DFQATT, SNEGSKA (reference sequence). The CDR3 coding sequence is TGCAGTGCTCCCGGGGGCTATGAATACGAGCAGTACTTC. It is translated as CSAPGGYEYEQYF.